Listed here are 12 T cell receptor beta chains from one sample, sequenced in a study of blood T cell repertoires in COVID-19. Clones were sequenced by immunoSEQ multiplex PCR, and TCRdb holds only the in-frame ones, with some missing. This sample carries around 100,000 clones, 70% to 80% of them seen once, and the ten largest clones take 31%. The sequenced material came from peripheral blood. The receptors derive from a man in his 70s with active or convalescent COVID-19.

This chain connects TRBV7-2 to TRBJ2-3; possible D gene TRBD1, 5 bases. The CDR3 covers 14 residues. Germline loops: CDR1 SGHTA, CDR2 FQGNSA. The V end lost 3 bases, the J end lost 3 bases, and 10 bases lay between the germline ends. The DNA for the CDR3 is TGTGCCAGCAGCTTTGATCCAGGGACAGATACGCAGTATTTT. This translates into CASSFDPGTDTQYF. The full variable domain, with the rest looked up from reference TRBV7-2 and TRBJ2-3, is GAGVSQSPSNKVTEKGKDVELRCDPISGHTALYWYRQSLGQGLEFLIYFQGNSAPDKSGLPSDRFSAERTGGSVSTLTIQRTQQEDSAVYLCASSFDPGTDTQYFGPGTRLTVL.

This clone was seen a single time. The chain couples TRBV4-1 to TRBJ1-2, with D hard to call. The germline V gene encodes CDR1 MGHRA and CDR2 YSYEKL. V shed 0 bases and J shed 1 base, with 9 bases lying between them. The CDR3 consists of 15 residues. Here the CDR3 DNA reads TGCGCCAGCAGCCAAGATAGCCGGCTTAACTATGGCTACACCTTC. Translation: CASSQDSRLNYGYTF.

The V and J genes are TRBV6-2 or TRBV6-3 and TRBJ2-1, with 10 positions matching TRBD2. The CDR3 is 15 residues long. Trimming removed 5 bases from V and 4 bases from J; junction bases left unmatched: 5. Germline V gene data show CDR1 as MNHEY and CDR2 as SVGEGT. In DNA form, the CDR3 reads TGTGCCAGCAGTCGGCTTAGCGGGGGGTACAATGAGCAGTTCTTC. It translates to CASSRLSGGYNEQFF.

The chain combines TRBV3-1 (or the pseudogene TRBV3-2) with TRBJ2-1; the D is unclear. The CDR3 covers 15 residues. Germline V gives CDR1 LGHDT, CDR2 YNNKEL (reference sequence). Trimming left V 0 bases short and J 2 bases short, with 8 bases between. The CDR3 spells CASSQDTLPYNEQFF. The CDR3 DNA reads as TGTGCCAGCAGCCAAGATACTCTCCCCTACAATGAGCAGTTCTTC.

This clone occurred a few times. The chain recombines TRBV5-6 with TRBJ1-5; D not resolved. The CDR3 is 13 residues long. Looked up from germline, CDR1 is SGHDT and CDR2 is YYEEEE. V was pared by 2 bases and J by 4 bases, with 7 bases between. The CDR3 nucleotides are TGTGCCAGCAGCTTCGGTTGGAATCAGCCCCAGCATTTT. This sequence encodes CASSFGWNQPQHF.

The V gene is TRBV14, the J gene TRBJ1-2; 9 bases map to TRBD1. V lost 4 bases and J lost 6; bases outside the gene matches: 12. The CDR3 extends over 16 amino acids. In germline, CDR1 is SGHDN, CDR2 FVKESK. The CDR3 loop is CASSPVAGTGSNGYTF. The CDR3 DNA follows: TGTGCCAGCAGCCCGGTTGCCGGGACAGGGAGTAATGGCTACACCTTC.

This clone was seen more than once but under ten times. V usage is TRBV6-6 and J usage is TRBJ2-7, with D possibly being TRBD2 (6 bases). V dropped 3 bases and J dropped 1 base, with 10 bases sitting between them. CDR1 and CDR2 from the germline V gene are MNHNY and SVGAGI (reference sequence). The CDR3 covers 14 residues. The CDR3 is CASSYLAVSYEQYF. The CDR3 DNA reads TGTGCCAGCAGTTATTTAGCGGTATCCTACGAGCAGTACTTC.

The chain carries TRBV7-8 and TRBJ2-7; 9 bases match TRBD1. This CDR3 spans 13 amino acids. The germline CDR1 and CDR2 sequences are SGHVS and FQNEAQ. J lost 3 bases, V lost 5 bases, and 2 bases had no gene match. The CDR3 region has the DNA TGTGCCAGCAGCCCGACAGGGGGCTACGAGCAGTACTTC. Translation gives CASSPTGGYEQYF.

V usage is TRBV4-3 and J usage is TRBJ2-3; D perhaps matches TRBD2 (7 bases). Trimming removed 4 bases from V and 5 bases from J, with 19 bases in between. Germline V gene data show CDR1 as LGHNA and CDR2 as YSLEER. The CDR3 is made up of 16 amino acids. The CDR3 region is CASSPLGGGAVDTQYF. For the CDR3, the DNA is TGCGCCAGCAGCCCCTTAGGAGGGGGGGCCGTAGATACGCAGTATTTT.

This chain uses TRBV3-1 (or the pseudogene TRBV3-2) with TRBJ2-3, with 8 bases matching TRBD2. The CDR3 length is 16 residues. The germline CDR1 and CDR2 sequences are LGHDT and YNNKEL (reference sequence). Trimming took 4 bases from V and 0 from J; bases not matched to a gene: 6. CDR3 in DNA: TGTGCCAGCAGCCTAGGGTCGGGGGGGAGCACAGATACGCAGTATTTT. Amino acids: CASSLGSGGSTDTQYF.

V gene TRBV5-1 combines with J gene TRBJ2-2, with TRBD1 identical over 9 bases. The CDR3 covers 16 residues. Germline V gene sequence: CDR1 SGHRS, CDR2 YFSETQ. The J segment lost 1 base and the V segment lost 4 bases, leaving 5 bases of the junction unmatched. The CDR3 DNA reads TGCGCCAGCAGCCCCCGACAGGGGGTGAACACCGGGGAGCTGTTTTTT. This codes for CASSPRQGVNTGELFF.

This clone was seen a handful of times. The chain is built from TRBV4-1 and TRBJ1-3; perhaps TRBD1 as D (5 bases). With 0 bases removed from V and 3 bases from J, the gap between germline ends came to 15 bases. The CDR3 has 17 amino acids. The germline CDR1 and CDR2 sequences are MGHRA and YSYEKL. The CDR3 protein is CASSQEWGLGIGNTIYF. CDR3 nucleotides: TGCGCCAGCAGCCAAGAATGGGGACTCGGGATTGGAAACACCATATATTTT.